This T cell receptor beta chain originates from a study of intratumoral heterogeneity in liver cancer. For context, the study as a whole: In the full roughly 15-patient cohort, the median age was around 66 years and the majority of patients were male. The full cohort included approximately 71 multiregional samples from about 15 HCC patients, consisting of 45 to 55 tumoral regions and approximately 20 adjacent nontumoral regions. To investigate intratumor heterogeneity, the study integrated RNA-seq, DNA sequencing, TCR-seq and SNP array data drawn from multiple regions of hepatocellular carcinoma specimens. Overall study results and their limits: The authors acknowledged a relatively low patient number and under-sampled tumor-infiltrating lymphocyte representation as limitations.

All patients had early-stage hepatocellular carcinoma and received no therapy before surgical resection. The sampled areas showed no macroscopic signs of necrosis or hemorrhage. Multiple regions from two patients underwent TCR sequencing (ImmunoSeq). Each frozen resection tissue sample was taken at least 1 cm away from every other sample. Samples labelled N came from nontumoral liver tissue adjacent to the tumor. Genomic DNA was extracted from bulk tissue using the DNeasy blood and tissue kit. TCR beta chain CDR3 regions were sequenced from genomic DNA using the immunoSEQ assay. Rearranged VDJ segments were amplified with primers that anneal to V and J segments. In the paper's pipeline: The ImmunoSeq Analyzer software was used to calculate clonality and richness metrics. To find clones with differing abundance between regions, Fisher's exact test was applied together with a beta-binomial method for extra stringency. This immuneACCESS table, as held by TCRdb, lists in-frame sequences with V and J called but not all clones. Of the missing ones, under half trace to an unresolved V gene in checked studies; the others have no known cause. Clone size and V and J calls were adopted from that table, with D and trimming inferred from the DNA. Within this sample are around 5,900 clones, with approximately 72% of them counted one time only. The ten biggest clones cover over 20% of the sample.

Measured from the cysteine to the phenylalanine, the CDR3 is 19 residues long. Only CDR3 DNA remains: 57 bases, in frame from the first base. Relative to germline, V is missing 4 bases and J is missing 2 bases, with 11 bases of the junction outside any gene match. CDR1 and CDR2 (LGHNA, YNFKEQ) derive from the germline V gene. Points on this clone: Which antigen it targets is not known. No base quality values were provided; no much bigger clone lies one nucleotide off.

Here the chain combines TRBV4-2 and TRBJ2-3, with 14 bases aligning to TRBD2. This TCR derives from a man aged 70 or older with hepatocellular carcinoma. Sample: tumor-adjacent normal tissue, taken before any cancer treatment. The encoded CDR3 is CASSRIDGTSGGNTDTQYF. The DNA is TGTGCCAGCAGCCGAATCGACGGGACTAGCGGGGGAAACACAGATACGCAGTATTTT.